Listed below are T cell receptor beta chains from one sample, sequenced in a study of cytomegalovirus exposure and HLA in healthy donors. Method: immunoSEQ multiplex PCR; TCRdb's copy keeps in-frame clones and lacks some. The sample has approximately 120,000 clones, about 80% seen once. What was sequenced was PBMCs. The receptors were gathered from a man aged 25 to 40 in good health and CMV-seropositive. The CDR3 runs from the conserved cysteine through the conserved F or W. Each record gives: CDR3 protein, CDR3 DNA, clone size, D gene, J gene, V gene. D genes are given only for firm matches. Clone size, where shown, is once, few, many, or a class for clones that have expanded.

CDR3: CASSLDRSEDTQYF; DNA: TGTGCCAGCAGCTTAGATCGCTCCGAGGATACGCAGTATTTT; size: .; D: .; J: TRBJ2-3; V: TRBV7-8
CDR3: CASSFQGEEAFF; DNA: TGTGCCAGCAGTTTCCAGGGGGAGGAAGCTTTCTTT; size: .; D: TRBD1; J: TRBJ1-1; V: TRBV6-6
CDR3: CASSEQGTNEKLFF; DNA: TGTGCCAGCTCTGAACAGGGGACTAATGAAAAACTGTTTTTT; size: .; D: TRBD1; J: TRBJ1-4; V: TRBV18
CDR3: CASSLGEDSYEQYF; DNA: TGTGCCAGCAGCTTGGGAGAGGACTCCTACGAGCAGTACTTC; size: .; D: .; J: TRBJ2-7; V: TRBV7-6
CDR3: CASSYADNSPLHF; DNA: TGTGCCAGCAGTTACGCAGATAATTCACCCCTCCACTTT; size: few; D: .; J: TRBJ1-6; V: TRBV6-5
CDR3: CAWSVPSGVGYEQYF; DNA: TGTGCCTGGAGTGTGCCTAGCGGTGTCGGATACGAGCAGTACTTC; size: .; D: TRBD2; J: TRBJ2-7; V: TRBV30
CDR3: CASGLETGGSPLHF; DNA: TGTGCTAGTGGTCTCGAGACAGGGGGGTCACCCCTCCACTTT; size: .; D: TRBD1; J: TRBJ1-6; V: TRBV12-5
CDR3: CASRFWGLSPNTEAFF; DNA: TGCGCCAGCAGATTTTGGGGACTGTCGCCGAACACTGAAGCTTTCTTT; size: few; D: .; J: TRBJ1-1; V: TRBV5-1
CDR3: CASSRGQRYYGYTF; DNA: TGTGCCAGTAGTAGGGGACAGAGATACTATGGCTACACCTTC; size: .; D: TRBD1; J: TRBJ1-2; V: TRBV19
CDR3: CASSSTGTSGGVVGETQYF; DNA: TGTGCCAGCAGCTCCACCGGGACTAGCGGGGGGGTGGTTGGAGAGACCCAGTACTTC; size: .; D: TRBD2; J: TRBJ2-5; V: TRBV7-9
CDR3: CASRENYGYTF; DNA: TGTGCCAGTCGAGAAAACTATGGCTACACCTTC; size: .; D: .; J: TRBJ1-2; V: TRBV9
CDR3: CASSLEPGGSYEQYF; DNA: TGTGCCAGCAGCTTGGAACCCGGGGGGAGTTACGAGCAGTACTTC; size: .; D: TRBD2; J: TRBJ2-7; V: TRBV5-8
CDR3: CASSQRATEQYF; DNA: TGTGCCAGCAGTCAGAGGGCAACCGAGCAGTACTTC; size: .; D: .; J: TRBJ2-7; V: TRBV2
CDR3: CASSQGQGAQPQHF; DNA: TGCGCCAGCAGCCAGGGACAGGGGGCTCAGCCCCAGCATTTT; size: .; D: TRBD1; J: TRBJ1-5; V: TRBV4-1
CDR3: CASMVEPGQAYNEQFF; DNA: TGCGCCAGCATGGTGGAACCGGGACAGGCGTACAATGAGCAGTTCTTC; size: .; D: TRBD1; J: TRBJ2-1; V: TRBV5-1
CDR3: CASSDLQGDGTGELFF; DNA: TGTGCCAGCAGTGATTTACAGGGGGACGGCACCGGGGAGCTGTTTTTT; size: .; D: TRBD1; J: TRBJ2-2; V: TRBV6-1
CDR3: CAISAGAYEQYF; DNA: TGTGCCATCAGCGCGGGAGCCTACGAGCAGTACTTC; size: .; D: TRBD2; J: TRBJ2-7; V: TRBV10-3
CDR3: CASSPQPDSLNSPLHF; DNA: TGTGCCAGCTCACCACAGCCGGACAGCCTTAATTCACCCCTCCACTTT; size: .; D: .; J: TRBJ1-6; V: TRBV18
CDR3: CASSYHAGTGVFPANTGELFF; DNA: TGCGCCAGCTCCTACCATGCCGGGACAGGGGTTTTCCCCGCGAACACCGGGGAGCTGTTTTTT; size: .; D: TRBD1; J: TRBJ2-2; V: TRBV5-1
CDR3: CASSRNRDRGNEQYF; DNA: TGTGCCAGCTCACGTAACCGGGACAGGGGTAACGAGCAGTACTTC; size: .; D: TRBD1; J: TRBJ2-7; V: TRBV18
CDR3: CASSKGQGPSETQYF; DNA: TGCGCCAGCAGCAAGGGACAGGGGCCATCGGAGACCCAGTACTTC; size: .; D: TRBD1; J: TRBJ2-5; V: TRBV5-1
CDR3: CASSLRSLAARNEQFF; DNA: TGTGCCAGCAGTTTAAGGTCCCTAGCGGCAAGGAATGAGCAGTTCTTC; size: few; D: TRBD2; J: TRBJ2-1; V: TRBV7-3
CDR3: CASSLRGGHEQYF; DNA: TGTGCCAGCAGCCTCCGGGGGGGCCACGAGCAGTACTTC; size: .; D: TRBD2; J: TRBJ2-7; V: TRBV7-2
CDR3: CASSVTRTGELFF; DNA: TGTGCCAGCAGTGTGACTAGGACCGGGGAGCTGTTTTTT; size: .; D: .; J: TRBJ2-2; V: TRBV2
CDR3: CASSIGTAGWAPLHF; DNA: TGTGCCAGTAGTATTGGGACAGCCGGTTGGGCGCCCCTCCACTTT; size: .; D: TRBD1; J: TRBJ1-6; V: TRBV19
CDR3: CASSNLGLQTLLKMNTEAFF; DNA: TGCGCCAGCAGCAACCTTGGGCTACAGACCCTCCTGAAGATGAACACTGAAGCTTTCTTT; size: .; D: .; J: TRBJ1-1; V: TRBV5-1
CDR3: CASSSGGGGNTIYF; DNA: TGTGCCAGCAGCTCAGGGGGTGGGGGAAACACCATATATTTT; size: .; D: TRBD1; J: TRBJ1-3; V: TRBV9
CDR3: CSVAGGGTSTDTQYF; DNA: TGCAGCGTCGCGGGGGGGGGTACTAGCACAGATACGCAGTATTTT; size: .; D: TRBD2; J: TRBJ2-3; V: TRBV29-1
CDR3: CAISDLGGVTDTQYF; DNA: TGTGCCATCAGTGATTTGGGCGGGGTCACAGATACGCAGTATTTT; size: once; D: .; J: TRBJ2-3; V: TRBV10-3
CDR3: CASSQGPGLLGAEQYF; DNA: TGTGCCAGCAGCCAAGGTCCGGGACTACTCGGTGCCGAGCAGTACTTC; size: few; D: TRBD2; J: TRBJ2-7; V: TRBV4-2
CDR3: CASSEPTRSGPDNEQFF; DNA: TGCGCCAGCAGTGAGCCAACGAGGTCAGGGCCGGATAATGAGCAGTTCTTC; size: few; D: .; J: TRBJ2-1; V: TRBV10-1
CDR3: CASSISSNQPQHF; DNA: TGTGCCAGCAGCATCAGTAGCAATCAGCCCCAGCATTTT; size: once; D: .; J: TRBJ1-5; V: TRBV7-8
CDR3: CASSFDRGGLEDTQYF; DNA: TGTGCCAGCAGCTTCGACAGGGGAGGTCTAGAAGATACGCAGTATTTT; size: few; D: TRBD1; J: TRBJ2-3; V: TRBV5-8
CDR3: CAWDYRQGVTEAFF; DNA: TGTGCCTGGGACTATCGACAGGGCGTAACTGAAGCTTTCTTT; size: .; D: TRBD1; J: TRBJ1-1; V: TRBV30
CDR3: CATFGGADTGELFF; DNA: TGTGCCACCTTTGGGGGGGCTGACACCGGGGAGCTGTTTTTT; size: .; D: .; J: TRBJ2-2; V: TRBV15
CDR3: CASSERGGVKNIQYF; DNA: TGTGCCAGCAGTGAAAGAGGGGGGGTCAAAAACATTCAGTACTTC; size: once; D: .; J: TRBJ2-4; V: TRBV6-1
CDR3: CSGGDRGFGGYTF; DNA: TGCAGCGGGGGGGACAGGGGCTTCGGTGGCTACACCTTC; size: .; D: TRBD1; J: TRBJ1-2; V: TRBV29-1
CDR3: CASTDLSTDTQYF; DNA: TGTGCCAGCACAGACTTGAGCACAGATACGCAGTATTTT; size: .; D: .; J: TRBJ2-3; V: TRBV6-5
CDR3: CASLTGDTQYF; DNA: TGTGCCAGCCTAACAGGAGATACGCAGTATTTT; size: many; D: .; J: TRBJ2-3; V: TRBV6-6
CDR3: CASGTGVQPQHF; DNA: TGTGCCAGCGGGACAGGGGTTCAGCCCCAGCATTTT; size: .; D: TRBD1; J: TRBJ1-5; V: TRBV6-1
CDR3: CASSRWTGGRNEQYF; DNA: TGTGCCAGTAGTAGATGGACGGGGGGAAGGAACGAGCAGTACTTC; size: once; D: TRBD2; J: TRBJ2-7; V: TRBV19
CDR3: CASSLGLQGANQPQHF; DNA: TGCGCCAGCAGCTTGGGCTTGCAGGGGGCAAACCAGCCCCAGCATTTT; size: .; D: TRBD1; J: TRBJ1-5; V: TRBV5-1
CDR3: CASSEWTVEGYTF; DNA: TGTGCCAGCAGTGAGTGGACTGTGGAGGGCTACACCTTC; size: .; D: .; J: TRBJ1-2; V: TRBV25-1
CDR3: CASSFGSRGSTEAFF; DNA: TGTGCCAGCAGCTTCGGATCGAGAGGGAGCACTGAAGCTTTCTTT; size: few; D: .; J: TRBJ1-1; V: TRBV11-2
CDR3: CASSEVGARGAFF; DNA: TGCGCCAGCAGTGAGGTGGGGGCCCGGGGAGCTTTCTTT; size: once; D: .; J: TRBJ1-1; V: TRBV10-1
CDR3: CASKKAGGIDEQFF; DNA: TGCGCCAGCAAAAAAGCGGGGGGAATAGATGAGCAGTTCTTC; size: few; D: TRBD2; J: TRBJ2-1; V: TRBV5-1
CDR3: CASSGRGSYNSPLHF; DNA: TGTGCCAGCAGCGGAAGAGGTTCCTATAATTCACCCCTCCACTTT; size: .; D: .; J: TRBJ1-6; V: TRBV9